This record looks at one TCR beta chain sequence and its context. The data were taken from a study of identical twins. V shed 4 bases and J shed 2 bases, with 13 bases lying between them. Germline CDR1 is SGHTA and CDR2 is FQGNSA. The CDR3 has 15 residues. Unique molecular identifiers were in the cDNA, with template-switch universal primer binding. TCRdb itself ran the 5' RACE reads through MiXCR, one entry per CDR3 protein. This sample has 450,000 or so distinct CDR3 sequences, with 14% found just once. These records were also assigned to another study, of yellow fever vaccine responses in identical twins.

Sample: CD4+ T cells sorted from blood. The chain recombines TRBV7-2 with TRBJ2-3; unclear D gene. The TCR was taken from a woman younger than 35 in good health. CDR3 amino acids: CASSYSWGLTDTQYF. CDR3 nucleotide sequence: TGTGCCAGCAGCTACTCCTGGGGTCTCACAGATACGCAGTATTTT.